This record concerns one T cell receptor (beta chain) sequence. What it binds is unknown. Amplification targeted TCR beta CDR3 regions from RNA transcripts. TCR CDR3 underwent first-round RT-PCR with the HTBI primer set. TCRdb re-called the multiplex PCR reads through MiXCR, storing one row per CDR3 protein. The sample includes about 610,000 distinct CDR3 sequences, around 46% of them seen just once. The sample belongs to a study of T cells in Graves' hyperthyroidism and ophthalmopathy. Broader study findings: Blood also contained most expanded thyroid clonotypes above 0.001.

CDR3 length: 16 amino acids. CDR1 and CDR2 from the germline V gene are SNHLY and FYNNEI. Sequencing was performed on peripheral blood or thyroid tissue (not recorded which). The rearrangement links TRBV2 to TRBJ2-5, with D uncertain. With the DNA end fitting TRBJ2-1 better, the J assignment may be wrong. The source is a woman aged 18-29 years with Graves' hyperthyroidism. Here the CDR3 reads CASSEALSRSYNEQFF. The CDR3 coding sequence is TGTGCCAGCAGTGAAGCACTCTCCCGCTCCTACAATGAGCAGTTCTTC.